This T cell receptor beta chain was recorded in a study of shared clonotypes between healthy human individuals. Germline loops: CDR1 LNHDA, CDR2 SQIVND (reference sequence). CDR3 length: 15 residues. J gave up 6 bases and V 9 bases, and 14 bases lay outside the gene matches. Each replicate PCR on the sorted subsets used about 0.2 ug DNA (approximately 33,000 T cell genomes). Only in-frame clones appear in the TCRdb table, and some are missing; sequencing was by immunoSEQ multiplex PCR. The sample yields about 1.1 million clones, roughly 80% seen once. This chain connects TRBV19 to TRBJ2-7; 10 bases fit TRBD2. Sequenced input: memory CD4+ T cells from PBMCs. Subset noted: CD45RA-negative fraction. This clonotype was obtained from a man aged 18 to 30 in good health. Some clones in this sample may be carry-over from other donors' samples. The CDR3 bases are TGTGCCAGCTCCTACGGGGCTAGCGGGAGACCCGAGCAGTACTTC. Translating it yields CASSYGASGRPEQYF.